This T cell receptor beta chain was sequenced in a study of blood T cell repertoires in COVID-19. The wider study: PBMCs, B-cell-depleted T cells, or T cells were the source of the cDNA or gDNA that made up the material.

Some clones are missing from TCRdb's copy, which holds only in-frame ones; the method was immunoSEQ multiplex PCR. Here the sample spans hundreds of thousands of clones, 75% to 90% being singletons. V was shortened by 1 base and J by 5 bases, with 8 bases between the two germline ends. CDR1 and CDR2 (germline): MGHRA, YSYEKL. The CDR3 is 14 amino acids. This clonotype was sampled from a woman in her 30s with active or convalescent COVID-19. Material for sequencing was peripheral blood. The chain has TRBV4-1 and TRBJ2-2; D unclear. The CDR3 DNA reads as TGCGCCAGCAGCCAAGCGGGTTCGACCGGGGAGCTGTTTTTT. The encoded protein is CASSQAGSTGELFF.